A selection of T cell receptor beta chains follows, all from one sample in a study of beta chain features in type 1 diabetes. Some clones are missing from TCRdb's copy, which holds only in-frame ones; the method was immunoSEQ multiplex PCR. Found here are roughly 150,000 clones, about 10% of them singletons; the top ten hold 0.7%. Material: central memory CD4+ T cells from blood. The receptors were sampled from a woman aged 25 to 39 with type 1 diabetes. Each CDR3 is given with its conserved first and last residue. D genes are given only for firm matches. A clone size is listed for some rows: how often the clone was seen (once, few, many), or a class if it is expanded.

v_gene	abundance	len	j_gene	d_gene	CDR3nt	CDR3aa
TRBV5-1	NA	13	TRBJ2-3	NA	TGCGCCAGCAGCTTGGGTAGCGGTGATACGCAGTATTTT	CASSLGSGDTQYF
TRBV5-1	many	13	TRBJ1-2	NA	TGCGCCAGCAGCTTGGACAGCAACTATGGCTACACCTTC	CASSLDSNYGYTF
TRBV4-2	few	16	TRBJ1-4	TRBD1	TGTGCCAGCAGCCAAGCGATCGGGACAGTTAATGAAAAACTGTTTTTT	CASSQAIGTVNEKLFF
TRBV7-9	many	13	TRBJ1-5	NA	TGTGCCAGCAGCTTAGGCGGTTATCAGCCCCAGCATTTT	CASSLGGYQPQHF
TRBV28	few	14	TRBJ1-2	NA	TGTGCCAGCAGTTTTGGCAGGGCTACCTATGGCTACACCTTC	CASSFGRATYGYTF
TRBV18	NA	14	TRBJ2-7	NA	TGTGCCAGCTCACCGGACAGTGGTCCCCACGAGCAGTACTTC	CASSPDSGPHEQYF
TRBV10-3	few	12	TRBJ2-7	TRBD1	TGTGCCATCAGTGTTGAGGGGGCCGAGCAGTACTTC	CAISVEGAEQYF
TRBV5-1	many	13	TRBJ1-2	NA	TGCGCCAGCAGCTTGGCCGCTAACTATGGCTACACCTTC	CASSLAANYGYTF
TRBV5-1	few	14	TRBJ1-1	NA	TGCGCCAGCAGCTCAGGACAGCTGAACACTGAAGCTTTCTTT	CASSSGQLNTEAFF
TRBV10-3	medium-sized	14	TRBJ2-1	TRBD2	TGTGCCGCTAAGGGACTAGCGGACTACAATGAGCAGTTCTTC	CAAKGLADYNEQFF
TRBV11-2	few	15	TRBJ1-1	NA	TGTGCCAGCAGCCAGCGACGGGGGGCAAACACTGAAGCTTTCTTT	CASSQRRGANTEAFF
TRBV29-1	NA	11	TRBJ1-2	TRBD1	TGCAGCCTCGGGACAGACTATGGCTACACCTTC	CSLGTDYGYTF
TRBV21-1	NA	15	TRBJ2-3	NA	TGTGCCAGAGGGGGAGACCGAGGGAGCACAGATACGCAGTATTTT	CARGGDRGSTDTQYF
TRBV9	few	15	TRBJ2-1	TRBD2	TGTGCCAGCAGCGGGGCTAGCGGATCCTACAATGAGCAGTTCTTC	CASSGASGSYNEQFF
TRBV5-5	NA	16	TRBJ2-3	NA	TGTGCCAGCAGCTTGGGTGACGTCGGGGGCACAGATACGCAGTATTTT	CASSLGDVGGTDTQYF
TRBV7-9	NA	15	TRBJ2-1	TRBD2	TGTGCCAGCAGCGACTTAGCGGGAGCCTACAATGAGCAGTTCTTC	CASSDLAGAYNEQFF
TRBV30	NA	13	TRBJ1-2	NA	TGTGCCTGGGGTAGAGTAGCTAACTATGGCTACACCTTC	CAWGRVANYGYTF
TRBV30	few	16	TRBJ1-5	TRBD1	TGTGCCTGGAGTGTACAGTTGACAGGGGGCAATCAGCCCCAGCATTTT	CAWSVQLTGGNQPQHF
TRBV18	few	15	TRBJ1-5	NA	TGTGCCAGCTCACCTACAAAAGGGGGCAATCAGCCCCAGCATTTT	CASSPTKGGNQPQHF
TRBV29-1	NA	18	TRBJ2-3	TRBD2	TGCAGCGTCCCATCTAGCGGGAGGGCCGGGGTCGGCACAGATACGCAGTATTTT	CSVPSSGRAGVGTDTQYF
TRBV10-3	few	14	TRBJ2-1	NA	TGTGCCATCAGTGAGTCGGCTAGCTACAATGAGCAGTTCTTC	CAISESASYNEQFF
TRBV9	NA	16	TRBJ2-7	TRBD1	TGTGCCAGCAGCGTAGGTTCCGCGACAGGGTACTACGAGCAGTACTTC	CASSVGSATGYYEQYF
TRBV12-5	few	18	TRBJ2-6	TRBD1	TGTGCTAGTGGTTTTAAGCCAGGACAGGACTCTGGGGCCAACGTCCTGACTTTC	CASGFKPGQDSGANVLTF
TRBV15	NA	14	TRBJ2-4	NA	TGTGCCACCAGCGGGACAATAGCCAAAAACATTCAGTACTTC	CATSGTIAKNIQYF
TRBV7-9	NA	16	TRBJ2-7	NA	TGTGCCAGCAGCTCCCTCGGGGGATGGGAGACGAAGGGGCAGTACTTC	CASSSLGGWETKGQYF
TRBV5-4	few	15	TRBJ1-1	NA	TGTGCCAGCAGCCCTCGCGGGGGACCGGGGACTGAAGCTTTCTTT	CASSPRGGPGTEAFF
TRBV14	NA	16	TRBJ1-2	NA	TGTGCCAGCAGCCAAGTTTACAGGAAAGCTAACTATGGCTACACCTTC	CASSQVYRKANYGYTF
TRBV25-1	NA	16	TRBJ2-7	NA	TGTGCCAGCAGTGTCCAGTCCGGGGGACGAATCTACGAGCAGTACTTC	CASSVQSGGRIYEQYF
TRBV15	few	15	TRBJ2-3	TRBD2	TGTGCCACCAGCAGAGACGGGAGGACCGGAGATACGCAGTATTTT	CATSRDGRTGDTQYF
TRBV6-5	NA	13	TRBJ2-5	NA	TGTGCCAGCAAACGGGACTTTGAAGAGACCCAGTACTTC	CASKRDFEETQYF
TRBV10-1	NA	14	TRBJ2-2	TRBD2	TGCGCCAGCAGTGAACGGGAGGGCTCCGGGGAGCTGTTTTTT	CASSEREGSGELFF
TRBV4-2	few	14	TRBJ1-2	NA	TGTGCCAGCAGCCAAGGTTGGAGGAACTATGGCTACACCTTC	CASSQGWRNYGYTF
TRBV30	few	14	TRBJ2-5	TRBD2	TGTGCCTGCCGACTAGCGGGAGGGGGGGAGACCCAGTACTTC	CACRLAGGGETQYF
TRBV20-1	NA	11	TRBJ2-7	NA	TGCAGTGCTAGGATCGCCTACGAGCAGTACTTC	CSARIAYEQYF
TRBV29-1	few	12	TRBJ1-2	TRBD1	TGCAGCGTTGTGACAGGGAACTATGGCTACACCTTC	CSVVTGNYGYTF
TRBV7-9	few	15	TRBJ2-3	TRBD1	TGTGCCAGCATCGCCCGACAGGGGGGGACAGATACGCAGTATTTT	CASIARQGGTDTQYF
TRBV28	few	15	TRBJ2-7	NA	TGTGCCAGCAGCGCCACCCATGGCGGATCCATCGAGCAGTACTTC	CASSATHGGSIEQYF
TRBV7-9	few	15	TRBJ2-1	TRBD2	TGTGCCAGCAGCTTTGTGACTAGCGGGATTAATGAGCAGTTCTTC	CASSFVTSGINEQFF
TRBV11-2	few	13	TRBJ2-3	NA	TGTGCCAGCGCACCTCGGGAGAGGGATACGCAGTATTTT	CASAPRERDTQYF
TRBV5-4	NA	15	TRBJ2-1	TRBD2	TGTGCCAGCAGCTCACAAACTAGCGGGATTAATGAGCAGTTCTTC	CASSSQTSGINEQFF
TRBV9	few	14	TRBJ2-7	TRBD1	TGTGCCAGCAGCCCAACCGGGACAGCCTACGAGCAGTACTTC	CASSPTGTAYEQYF
TRBV28	few	17	TRBJ2-7	TRBD2	TGTGCCAGCAGTTCCACCCCTTGGTGGGGGGGCTCCTACGAGCAGTACTTC	CASSSTPWWGGSYEQYF